The 30 T cell receptor beta chains reported below all come from one sample, sequenced in a study of blood T cell repertoires in COVID-19. The method was immunoSEQ multiplex PCR; TCRdb's version includes in-frame clones alone and lacks a portion of them. The table lists about 440,000 clones, 70% to 90% of them singletons. The source material was PBMCs or T cells enriched from blood (not recorded which). The receptors were gathered from a woman younger than 35 with acute COVID-19.

The rearrangement links TRBV11-3 to TRBJ2-2; no clear D. Germline V gene sequence: CDR1 SGHNT, CDR2 YENEEA. The V and J ends lost 3 bases and 5 bases respectively, with 4 bases between them. The CDR3 runs 12 residues. The chain's CDR3 is CASSFVTGELFF. DNA for the CDR3: TGTGCCAGCAGCTTCGTGACCGGGGAGCTGTTTTTT.

CDR3 sequence reads: CASSIHSGDAYEQYF. The CDR3 nucleotides read TGTGCCAGTAGTATCCATAGCGGGGACGCCTACGAGCAGTACTTC. The genes are TRBV19 and TRBJ2-7, with TRBD2 matching over 8 bases. The V gene end was trimmed by 3 bases and the J gene end by 2 bases; junction bases not matched to a gene: 6. The CDR3 consists of 15 residues. The germline CDR1 and CDR2 sequences are LNHDA and SQIVND (reference sequence).

The genes are TRBV28 and TRBJ2-5; perhaps TRBD1 as D (6 bases). The CDR3 is made up of 15 amino acids. Trimming took 4 bases from V and 2 from J, leaving 14 bases between them. The germline V gene has CDR1 MDHEN and CDR2 SYDVKM. The CDR3 bases are TGTGCCAGCAGTTCTTATTCAGGGGTACAAGAGACCCAGTACTTC. It specifies CASSSYSGVQETQYF.

This clone is a singleton in its sample. This sequence joins TRBV25-1 and TRBJ1-6; 9 bases match TRBD1. From germline, CDR1 is MGHDK and CDR2 SYGVNS. V was pared by 4 bases and J by 6 bases, with 4 bases of the junction left unmatched. This CDR3 contains 15 residues. The CDR3 DNA follows: TGTGCCAGCAGTGTGTGGGGACAGGGTAATTCACCCCTCCACTTT. Translating it yields CASSVWGQGNSPLHF.

This chain uses TRBV21-1 with TRBJ2-5; the table's D call, TRBD2, was not checked against the DNA. TRBV21-1 is labeled a pseudogene. This CDR3 is 17 amino acids long. The chain's CDR3 is CASSHPWFWTRGETQYF. CDR3 nucleotides: TGTGCCAGCAGCCACCCTTGGTTCTGGACTCGGGGGGAGACCCAGTACTTC.

The chain carries TRBV9 and TRBJ1-2; D perhaps matches TRBD1 (6 bases). The CDR3 loop spans 18 amino acids. Deletions cut 0 bases from V and 0 bases from J, with 18 bases between. Germline CDR1 and CDR2: SGDLS and YYNGEE. CDR3: CASSVVGTLPLANYGYTF. CDR3 in DNA: TGTGCCAGCAGCGTAGTCGGGACACTTCCTTTAGCTAACTATGGCTACACCTTC.

The table lists this clone with a count of one. The chain links TRBV30 to TRBJ2-3; 9 bases align to TRBD1. CDR1 and CDR2 (germline): GTSNPN, SVGIG (reference sequence). V was clipped by 5 bases and J by 4 bases; unmatched bases: 10. The CDR3 length is 15 residues. CDR3 residues: CAWSNNRGQADTQYF. DNA for the CDR3: TGTGCCTGGTCGAACAACAGGGGGCAAGCAGATACGCAGTATTTT.

V is TRBV11-2 and J is TRBJ2-2; TRBD2 matches 10 bases. Germline loops: CDR1 SGHAT, CDR2 FQNNGV. Germline trimming cut 4 bases from V and 1 base from J; bases unmatched to any gene: 6. The CDR3 sequence is 17 residues long. The DNA of the CDR3 is TGTGCCAGCAGCTCAGTCCCTAGCGGGAGGAACACCGGGGAGCTGTTTTTT. Its protein product is CASSSVPSGRNTGELFF.

This clone was recorded only once. The chain carries TRBV4-2 and TRBJ2-3; TRBD2 matches at 9 bases. This CDR3 comprises 17 residues. Unmatched junction bases numbered 7, after V lost 0 bases and J lost 3 bases. CDR1 LGHNA and CDR2 YNFKEQ come from the germline V gene. CDR3 in DNA: TGTGCCAGCAGCCAAGATGTGTTGGGACTAGCTACAGATACGCAGTATTTT. Encoded protein: CASSQDVLGLATDTQYF.

The chain recombines TRBV2 with TRBJ1-4, with D hard to call. Germline CDR1 reads SNHLY; CDR2 reads FYNNEI. The CDR3 has 17 residues. Deletions cut 7 bases from V and 7 bases from J, with 25 bases between. In DNA, the CDR3 is TGTGCCAGCACCCCCTTTTTTGGCGAAGGGAGTCGTGAAAAACTGTTTTTT. The encoded protein is CASTPFFGEGSREKLFF.

CDR3 DNA: TGTGCCAGTAGTATAGATCGGTGGTTAGCTAATGAAAAACTGTTTTTT. Its protein product is CASSIDRWLANEKLFF. This chain joins TRBV19 and TRBJ1-4; no definite D call. Germline V lookup: CDR1 LNHDA, CDR2 SQIVND (reference sequence). V was pared by 0 bases and J by 3 bases, with 11 bases between. CDR3 length: 16 residues.

The chain links TRBV6-5 to TRBJ1-4, with TRBD1 as a possible D gene (6 bases). This CDR3 is 12 amino acids long. CDR1 is MNHEY, CDR2 SVGAGI, per germline. CDR3 protein: CATIRQDEKLFF. CDR3 nucleotide sequence: TGTGCAACTATCAGACAGGATGAAAAACTGTTTTTT.

The V call is TRBV6-5, the J call TRBJ2-3, with 10 bases lining up with TRBD2. The CDR3 covers 15 residues. Germline lookup yields CDR1 MNHEY and CDR2 SVGAGI. V shed 6 bases, J shed 2 bases, and the junction held 5 bases outside the gene matches. CDR3 residues: CASRQTSGITDTQYF. The CDR3 DNA reads TGTGCCAGCAGGCAAACTAGCGGGATCACAGATACGCAGTATTTT.

This clone appeared a single time. The genes are TRBV3-1 (or the pseudogene TRBV3-2) and TRBJ1-4; a weak D match, TRBD1 (6 bases). Trimming took 0 bases from V and 13 from J, leaving 9 bases between them. Germline assignment: CDR1 LGHDT and CDR2 YNNKEL (reference sequence). CDR3 length equals 12 residues. CDR3 in DNA: TGTGCCAGCAGCCAAGAGGGGGCTGGACTGTTTTTT. This gives the protein CASSQEGAGLFF.

As regards this clone: The same CDR3 is also encoded by other DNA sequences in this sample. The V gene is TRBV11-2, the J gene TRBJ2-7, with D possibly being TRBD2 (6 bases). The germline V gene has CDR1 SGHAT and CDR2 FQNNGV. CDR3 length: 13 residues. V dropped 3 bases and J dropped 0 bases, with 6 bases sitting between them. CDR3 DNA sequence: TGTGCCAGCAGCTTCGGGGGCTCCTACGAGCAGTACTTC. Amino acid sequence: CASSFGGSYEQYF.

This chain links TRBV5-6 with TRBJ1-2; 8 nucleotides match TRBD1. CDR3 length equals 15 residues. J was trimmed by 4 bases and V by 4 bases; bases with no gene match: 9. Germline CDR1 is SGHDT and CDR2 is YYEEEE. CDR3: CASSPGGQGIYGYTF. The CDR3 DNA is TGTGCCAGCAGCCCAGGTGGACAGGGAATCTATGGCTACACCTTC.

CDR3 in amino acids: CASSVSGGSYNEQFF. CDR3 nucleotide sequence: TGTGCCAGCAGCGTTAGCGGGGGATCCTACAATGAGCAGTTCTTC. The chain links TRBV5-8 to TRBJ2-1; 9 bases agree with TRBD2. The trim removed 4 bases at V and 1 base at J, leaving 3 bases unmatched. The CDR3 loop spans 15 amino acids. CDR1 is SGHTS, CDR2 YDEGEE, per germline. The full variable domain, with the rest looked up from reference TRBV5-8 and TRBJ2-1, is EAGVTQSPTHLIKTRGQQATLRCSPISGHTSVYWYQQALGLGLQFLLWYDEGEERNRGNFPPRFSGRQFPNYSSELNVNALELEDSALYLCASSVSGGSYNEQFFGPGTRLTVL.

The chain recombines TRBV13 with TRBJ1-2; 8 positions agree with TRBD1. This CDR3 has 16 residues. Germline assignment: CDR1 PRHDT and CDR2 FYEKMQ (reference sequence). J gave up 3 bases and V 2 bases, and 8 bases lay outside the gene matches. CDR3 sequence: CASSLKGTGGDYGYTF. The CDR3 region has the DNA TGTGCCAGCAGCTTAAAAGGAACAGGGGGAGACTATGGCTACACCTTC.

The chain couples TRBV6-4 to TRBJ2-7; TRBD1 aligns across 7 bases. V lost 2 bases to trimming and J lost 2 bases; unmatched junction nucleotides: 12. This CDR3 region has 17 residues. Germline loops: CDR1 MRHNA, CDR2 SNTAGT. CDR3 sequence reads: CASSDPSAGTEAYEQYF. The DNA of the CDR3 is TGTGCCAGCAGTGACCCTTCCGCCGGGACAGAAGCCTACGAGCAGTACTTC.

The V gene is TRBV11-2, the J gene TRBJ2-7, with 7 nucleotides matching TRBD1. The CDR3 is 16 residues long. The V gene end was trimmed by 4 bases and the J gene end by 0 bases; junction bases not matched to a gene: 9. Germline V gene lookup returns CDR1 SGHAT and CDR2 FQNNGV. The CDR3 spells CASSSRTGLSSYEQYF. CDR3 nucleotide sequence: TGTGCCAGCAGCTCCCGGACAGGCTTAAGCTCCTACGAGCAGTACTTC. Full variable domain (rest looked up from reference TRBV11-2 and TRBJ2-7): EAGVAQSPRYKIIEKRQSVAFWCNPISGHATLYWYQQILGQGPKLLIQFQNNGVVDDSQLPKDRFSAERLKGVDSTLKIQPAKLEDSAVYLCASSSRTGLSSYEQYFGPGTRLTVT.

V and J are TRBV7-8 and TRBJ2-2; 8 bases agree with TRBD2. The CDR3 has 13 residues. The germline CDR1 and CDR2 sequences are SGHVS and FQNEAQ. The J segment lost 6 bases and the V segment lost 7 bases, leaving 4 bases of the junction unmatched. The chain's CDR3 is CASIIGGAGELFF. In DNA form, the CDR3 reads TGTGCCAGCATAATCGGGGGGGCCGGGGAGCTGTTTTTT.

V is TRBV3-1 (or the pseudogene TRBV3-2) and J is TRBJ2-5; D is ambiguous. Trimming cost V 0 bases and J 5 bases, with 13 bases left between them. This CDR3 comprises 15 residues. Per germline, CDR1 LGHDT and CDR2 YNNKEL (reference sequence). CDR3 nucleotide sequence: TGTGCCAGCAGCCAAGATCTACGGATCGGGGAGACCCAGTACTTC. The encoded protein is CASSQDLRIGETQYF.

J is TRBJ2-5 and V is TRBV14; TRBD2 might be the D (5 bases). CDR3 length: 14 amino acids. CDR1 is SGHDN, CDR2 FVKESK, per germline. V was cut by 6 bases and J by 5 bases, with 16 bases left in between. The CDR3 coding sequence is TGTGCCAGCAGTCGAGGTTTACAGCGGGAGACCCAGTACTTC. Translation: CASSRGLQRETQYF.

The chain couples TRBV25-1 to TRBJ1-6; 8 bases map to TRBD1. The J segment lost 7 bases and the V segment lost 1 base, leaving 3 bases of the junction unmatched. Germline V gene lookup returns CDR1 MGHDK and CDR2 SYGVNS. The CDR3 contains 15 residues. The CDR3 DNA sequence: TGTGCCAGCAGTGAATTGGACAGGGCGAATTCACCCCTCCACTTT. It translates to CASSELDRANSPLHF.

The gene calls are TRBV7-9 and TRBJ2-2; the D gene is possibly TRBD2 (5 bases). In germline, CDR1 is SEHNR, CDR2 FQNEAQ (reference sequence). The CDR3 is 14 residues long. V was clipped by 5 bases and J by 1 base, with 8 bases between them. This CDR3 is CASSPRGNTGELFF. In DNA, the CDR3 is TGTGCCAGCAGCCCCCGGGGGAACACCGGGGAGCTGTTTTTT.

The CDR3 DNA is TGTGCCACCAGCAGAGACGGGGGCTCCTACAATGAGCAGTTCTTC. Translation: CATSRDGGSYNEQFF. The V call is TRBV15, the J call TRBJ2-1, with a possible D match to TRBD2 (6 bases). The V gene's germline CDR1 is LNHNV and CDR2 YYDKDF (reference sequence). This CDR3 has 15 amino acids. V shed 0 bases and J shed 0 bases, with 6 bases lying between them.

This chain connects TRBV11-2 to TRBJ2-7, with a weak D call TRBD2 (5 bases). The V end was cut by 1 base, the J end by 2 bases, with 12 bases between. CDR1 SGHAT and CDR2 FQNNGV come from the germline V gene. The CDR3 totals 15 residues. The CDR3 sequence is CASSLVTGITYEQYF. The CDR3 DNA reads TGTGCCAGCAGCTTAGTGACGGGGATTACCTACGAGCAGTACTTC.

V usage is TRBV28 and J usage is TRBJ2-1, with D perhaps TRBD2 (5 bases). This CDR3 region has 14 residues. Germline V gene data show CDR1 as MDHEN and CDR2 as SYDVKM. Trimming removed 2 bases at V and 6 bases at J, with 11 bases between. The CDR3 loop reads CASSLAEVSNEQFF. CDR3 bases: TGTGCCAGCAGTTTAGCGGAGGTTTCCAATGAGCAGTTCTTC.

This rearrangement joins TRBV9 to TRBJ2-7, with D maybe TRBD2 (7 bases). This CDR3 spans 13 amino acids. Looked up from germline, CDR1 is SGDLS and CDR2 is YYNGEE. The ends were cut back, 4 bases at V and 6 bases at J, with 14 bases in the middle. The CDR3 spells CASSQGGGSEQYF. The CDR3 DNA follows: TGTGCCAGCAGCCAAGGGGGGGGCTCCGAGCAGTACTTC.

The table lists this clone with a few counts. The chain combines TRBV19 with TRBJ1-1; D is perhaps TRBD1 (6 bases). Germline V gene sequence: CDR1 LNHDA, CDR2 SQIVND (reference sequence). The CDR3 covers 13 residues. V shed 6 bases and J shed 3 bases, with 11 bases lying between them. The CDR3 loop reads CASSHRDDTEAFF. The CDR3 region has the DNA TGTGCCAGTAGCCACAGGGATGACACTGAAGCTTTCTTT.